One and the same sample provided the 20 T cell receptor beta chains below, sequenced in a study of PD-1 blockade in classical Hodgkin lymphoma. Clones were read by immunoSEQ multiplex PCR, and TCRdb kept only the in-frame ones, dropping some. Of over 60,000 clones listed, about 90% were seen once; the top ten hold approximately 10%. This sample's time point: cycle 4 day 1 (C4D1), after less than 7 weeks of nivolumab. All trial patients relapsed after autologous stem cell transplantation. Material: peripheral blood mononuclear cells (PBMCs), obtained before the fourth cycle of nivolumab. These receptors all come from a human donor with classical Hodgkin lymphoma.

V usage is TRBV4-1 and J usage is TRBJ1-4, with D unresolved. The V end was cut by 6 bases, the J end by 9 bases, with 17 bases between. The CDR3 runs to 14 residues. CDR1 MGHRA and CDR2 YSYEKL come from the germline V gene. The CDR3 spells CASRPASASQKLFF. The CDR3 DNA reads TGCGCCAGCAGGCCGGCCTCGGCGAGCCAAAAACTGTTTTTT.

The chain couples TRBV6-1 to TRBJ1-2; no clear D. CDR1 is MNHNS, CDR2 SASEGT, per germline. V lost 2 bases, J lost 4 bases, and 11 bases lay in between. CDR3 length: 14 residues. The CDR3 reads CASSEPPSGYGYTF. The CDR3 DNA sequence: TGTGCCAGCAGTGAACCGCCTTCGGGCTATGGCTACACCTTC.

This chain joins TRBV2 and TRBJ2-5; 8 positions agree with TRBD1. The J call may not be correct, given that the DNA end is closer to TRBJ2-7. CDR1 SNHLY and CDR2 FYNNEI come from the germline V gene. CDR3 size: 14 residues. The CDR3 nucleotides are TGTGCCAGCAGAAAGGACAGGGTAAGCGGCGAGCAGTACTTC. Protein product: CASRKDRVSGEQYF.

This rearrangement joins TRBV7-6 to TRBJ1-2, with 9 bases identical to TRBD1. Germline assignment: CDR1 SGHVS and CDR2 FNYEAQ. J lost 2 bases, V lost 4 bases, and 8 bases had no gene match. The length of the CDR3 is 16 residues. The CDR3 DNA reads as TGTGCCAGCAGCTCCAGGACAGGGGACGGGAACTATGGCTACACCTTC. Encoded protein: CASSSRTGDGNYGYTF.

The chain links TRBV7-2 to TRBJ2-7; tentatively, D is TRBD2 (5 bases). The CDR3 spans 12 residues. Trimming took off 5 bases at V and 3 bases at J, with 8 bases between the two ends. Per the germline V gene, CDR1 is SGHTA and CDR2 is FQGNSA. The CDR3 region has the DNA TGTGCCAGCAGCCCACTAGGCTACGAGCAGTACTTC. Its protein is CASSPLGYEQYF.

V and J are TRBV5-1 and TRBJ2-2; 7 positions agree with TRBD2. This CDR3 region has 15 residues. CDR1 and CDR2 from the germline V gene are SGHRS and YFSETQ. V trimming: 1 base; J trimming: 3 bases; junction bases outside the gene matches: 3. The CDR3 loop is CASSLPSGDTGELFF. As DNA, the CDR3 is TGCGCCAGCAGCTTGCCCAGCGGGGACACCGGGGAGCTGTTTTTT.

This chain links TRBV27 with TRBJ2-1; 9 bases align to TRBD1. Trimming at V came to 6 bases and at J to 4 bases, leaving 10 bases not matched to a gene. Germline assignment: CDR1 MNHEY and CDR2 SMNVEV (reference sequence). This CDR3 contains 16 residues. DNA of the CDR3: TGTGCCAGCAGCTCCAGGACGGGACAGGGTTACAATGAGCAGTTCTTC. It specifies CASSSRTGQGYNEQFF.

V and J are TRBV19 and TRBJ2-1; possible D gene TRBD1, 5 bases. CDR3 length: 13 amino acids. Germline assignment: CDR1 LNHDA and CDR2 SQIVND (reference sequence). Trimming removed 8 bases from V and 9 bases from J, with 17 bases in between. CDR3 DNA: TGTGCCAGTGTTGGGGCAACAAGGACTGAGCAGTTCTTC. Its protein is CASVGATRTEQFF.

V and J are TRBV11-2 and TRBJ2-7; the D gene is possibly TRBD2 (7 bases). This CDR3 contains 15 residues. Trimming removed 4 bases from V and 2 bases from J, with 15 bases in between. Germline V gene sequence: CDR1 SGHAT, CDR2 FQNNGV. The CDR3 loop reads CASSSTGGLPYEQYF. The CDR3 region has the DNA TGTGCCAGCAGCTCCACGGGGGGCTTGCCCTACGAGCAGTACTTC.

This rearrangement joins TRBV18 to TRBJ2-5, with D perhaps TRBD1 or TRBD2 (5 bases each). Germline assignment: CDR1 KGHSH and CDR2 LQKENI. CDR3 size: 13 residues. Trimming stripped 1 base from V and 5 bases from J, with 8 bases between. Here the CDR3 reads CASSPRGLETQYF. The CDR3 DNA reads as TGTGCCAGCTCACCACGGGGGTTGGAGACCCAGTACTTC.

V usage is TRBV5-4 and J usage is TRBJ2-2, with 9 bases fitting TRBD1. V shed 4 bases and J 5 bases; nucleotides not matched to a gene: 12. Germline values: CDR1 SGHNT, CDR2 YYREEE (reference sequence). The length of the CDR3 is 17 residues. The CDR3 DNA sequence: TGTGCCAGCAGCCCCCCCCGACAGGGGGGAGGGACCGGGGAGCTGTTTTTT. It specifies CASSPPRQGGGTGELFF.

This clone was found once. This chain connects TRBV2 to TRBJ2-6; TRBD1 might be the D (6 bases). The length of the CDR3 is 16 residues. Germline assignment: CDR1 SNHLY and CDR2 FYNNEI. With 8 bases removed from V and 0 bases from J, the gap between germline ends came to 14 bases. The CDR3 loop reads CASAAGVSSGANVLTF. CDR3 sequence (DNA): TGTGCCAGCGCGGCAGGGGTGTCCTCTGGGGCCAACGTCCTGACTTTC.

J is TRBJ1-2 and V is TRBV27; the D gene is possibly TRBD1 (6 bases). The CDR3 is 14 amino acids. Germline CDR1 reads MNHEY; CDR2 reads SMNVEV (reference sequence). The V end was cut by 4 bases, the J end by 5 bases, with 14 bases between. CDR3 sequence: CASSSIGTHYGYTF. As DNA, the CDR3 is TGTGCCAGCAGTTCAATCGGGACACATTATGGCTACACCTTC.

V usage is TRBV6-1 and J usage is TRBJ1-1; D remains unclear. The CDR3 spans 13 residues. The germline gives CDR1 MNHNS, CDR2 SASEGT. V was pared by 11 bases and J by 2 bases, with 15 bases between. The CDR3 protein is CAARIATNTEAFF. CDR3 DNA sequence: TGTGCCGCTAGGATCGCAACCAACACTGAAGCTTTCTTT.

The chain recombines TRBV30 with TRBJ1-5, with D possibly being TRBD1 (6 bases). Germline V gene lookup returns CDR1 GTSNPN and CDR2 SVGIG (reference sequence). The CDR3 runs 16 residues. V lost 3 bases and J lost 1, with 16 bases in between. The DNA for the CDR3 is TGTGCCTGGAGCGGGGGGCCCCGAGGAAGCAATCAGCCCCAGCATTTT. This sequence encodes CAWSGGPRGSNQPQHF. The full variable domain, rest sourced from reference TRBV30 and TRBJ1-5, is SQTIHQWPATLVQPVGSPLSLECTVEGTSNPNLYWYRQAAGRGLQLLFYSVGIGQISSEVPQNLSASRPQDRQFILSSKKLLLSDSGFYLCAWSGGPRGSNQPQHFGDGTRLSIL.

This rearrangement joins TRBV27 to TRBJ1-1; tentative D call: TRBD1 (6 bases). This CDR3 has 12 amino acids. V was clipped by 5 bases and J by 8 bases, with 12 bases between them. The germline V gene encodes CDR1 MNHEY and CDR2 SMNVEV (reference sequence). The CDR3 DNA is TGTGCCAGCAGTAATGTTGGGACAGAAGCTTTCTTT. Translation: CASSNVGTEAFF.

This clone came up a few times. The chain has TRBV28 and TRBJ2-7; 7 nucleotides align to TRBD2. The length of the CDR3 is 14 residues. Germline V CDR1 and CDR2: MDHEN, SYDVKM. The junction had 7 bases not matched to a gene; V was cut back by 5 bases and J by 3 bases. The CDR3 DNA reads TGTGCCAGCAGTCCCCCTGGGGGGGGCTACGAGCAGTACTTC. It is translated as CASSPPGGGYEQYF.

The CDR3 loop is CASSQGNSGGYEQYF. CDR3 nucleotides: TGCGCCAGCAGCCAAGGGAATAGCGGGGGTTACGAGCAGTACTTC. The V and J genes are TRBV4-1 and TRBJ2-7, with 9 bases identical to TRBD2. Germline lookup yields CDR1 MGHRA and CDR2 YSYEKL. CDR3 length: 15 residues. Trimming at V came to 1 base and at J to 4 bases, leaving 5 bases not matched to a gene.

This clone appeared a single time. The genes are TRBV10-2 and TRBJ2-1; either TRBD1 or TRBD2 may supply D (5 bases each). The CDR3 sequence is 15 residues long. The germline V and J ends were trimmed by 8 bases and 4 bases, with 18 bases remaining between them. The germline V gene has CDR1 WSHSY and CDR2 SAAADI. As DNA, the CDR3 is TGCGCCAGCCGCTTGGGGAACGGGGCTTACAATGAGCAGTTCTTC. As protein: CASRLGNGAYNEQFF.

V usage is TRBV6-1 and J usage is TRBJ1-2, with D unresolved. Trimming left V 6 bases short and J 4 bases short, with 9 bases between. Germline-derived CDR1 and CDR2 are MNHNS and SASEGT. The CDR3 consists of 12 residues. The CDR3: CASSNIGYGYTF. In DNA, the CDR3 is TGTGCCAGCAGCAACATTGGCTATGGCTACACCTTC.